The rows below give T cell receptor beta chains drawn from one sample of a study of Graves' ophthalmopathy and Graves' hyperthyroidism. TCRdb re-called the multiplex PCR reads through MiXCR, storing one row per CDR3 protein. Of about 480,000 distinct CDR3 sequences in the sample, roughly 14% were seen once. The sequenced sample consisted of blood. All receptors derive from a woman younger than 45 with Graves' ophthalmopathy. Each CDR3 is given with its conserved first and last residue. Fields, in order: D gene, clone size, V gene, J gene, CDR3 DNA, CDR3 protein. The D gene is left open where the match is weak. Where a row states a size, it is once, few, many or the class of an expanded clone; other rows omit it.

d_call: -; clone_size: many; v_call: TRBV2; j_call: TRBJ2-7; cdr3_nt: TGTGCCAGCAGTGGGGCGGGAAAATACGAGCAGTACTTC; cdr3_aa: CASSGAGKYEQYF
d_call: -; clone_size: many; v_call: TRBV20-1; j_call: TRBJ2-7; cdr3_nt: TGCAGTGCTAGTAGGGTTTCCTCCTACGAGCAGTACTTC; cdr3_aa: CSASRVSSYEQYF
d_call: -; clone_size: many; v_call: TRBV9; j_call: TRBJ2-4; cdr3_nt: TGTGCCAGCAGCGTAGTTAGCGTCACAGCCAAAAACATTCAGTACTTC; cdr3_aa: CASSVVSVTAKNIQYF
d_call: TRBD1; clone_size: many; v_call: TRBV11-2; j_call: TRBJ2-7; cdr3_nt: TGTGCCAGCAGCGCGGGACAGGTGCTCGGCGAGCAGTACTTC; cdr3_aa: CASSAGQVLGEQYF
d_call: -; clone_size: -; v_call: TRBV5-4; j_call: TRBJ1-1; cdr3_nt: TGTGCCAGCAGAGCCGGACAGAGATTAAACACTGAAGCTTTCTTT; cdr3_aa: CASRAGQRLNTEAFF
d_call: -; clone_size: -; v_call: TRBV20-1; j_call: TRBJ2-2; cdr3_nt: TGCAGTGCTAGAGATACTAGCAGGAGAACCGGGGAGCTGTTTTTT; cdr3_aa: CSARDTSRRTGELFF
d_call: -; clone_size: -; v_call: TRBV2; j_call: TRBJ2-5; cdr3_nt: TGTGCCAGCAGGCAGCAAGAGGCCGCACGAGAGACCCAGTACTTC; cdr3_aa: CASRQQEAARETQYF
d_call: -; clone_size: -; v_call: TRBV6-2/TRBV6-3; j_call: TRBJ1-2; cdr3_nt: TGTGCCAGCAGTTACGAGGGCAGGGCTATTTATGGCTACACCTTC; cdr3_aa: CASSYEGRAIYGYTF
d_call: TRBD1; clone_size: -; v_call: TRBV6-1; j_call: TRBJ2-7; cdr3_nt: TGTGCCAGCGCCAGACAGGGTGTTTACGAGCAGTACTTC; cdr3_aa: CASARQGVYEQYF
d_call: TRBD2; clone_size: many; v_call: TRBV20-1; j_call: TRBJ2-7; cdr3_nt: TGCAGTGCTAGAGGAGGCGGGAGCGTTTACGAGCAGTACTTC; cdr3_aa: CSARGGGSVYEQYF
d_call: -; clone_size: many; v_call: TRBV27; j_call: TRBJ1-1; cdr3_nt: TGTGCCAGCAGTTTAGTAGGGGAGGGCACTGAAGCTTTCTTT; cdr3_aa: CASSLVGEGTEAFF
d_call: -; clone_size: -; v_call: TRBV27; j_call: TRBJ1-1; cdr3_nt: TGTGCCAGCAGTTTGGTCGCTACGGCCGCATTCGGGGAAGCTTTCTTT; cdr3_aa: CASSLVATAAFGEAFF
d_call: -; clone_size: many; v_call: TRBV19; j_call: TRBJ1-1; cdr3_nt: TGTGCCAGTAGTATCGGACAGAGAGAAGCTTTCTTT; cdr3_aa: CASSIGQREAFF
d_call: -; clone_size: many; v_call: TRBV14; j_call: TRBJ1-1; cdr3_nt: TGTGCCAGCAGCCAAGATAGTTGGAGGGAGAGAACCGAAGCTTTCTTT; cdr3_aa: CASSQDSWRERTEAFF
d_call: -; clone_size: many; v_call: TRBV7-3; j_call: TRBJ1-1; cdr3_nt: TGTGCCAGCAGCTTAATGTCCGGGGGCACTGAAGCTTTCTTT; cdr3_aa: CASSLMSGGTEAFF
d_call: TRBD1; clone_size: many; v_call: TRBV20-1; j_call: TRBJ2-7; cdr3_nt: TGCAGTGCTAGCAGGCAGGGGGCCAACGAGCAGTACTTC; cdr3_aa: CSASRQGANEQYF
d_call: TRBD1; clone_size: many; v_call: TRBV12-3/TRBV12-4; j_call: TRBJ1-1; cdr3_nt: TGTGCCAGCAGTCCGTGGACAGGGGTCGTTGAAGCTTTCTTT; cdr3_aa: CASSPWTGVVEAFF
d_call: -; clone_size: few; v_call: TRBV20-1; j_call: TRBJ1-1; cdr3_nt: TGCAGTGCTAGCACGCCAGGGTGGAACACTGAAGCTTTCTTT; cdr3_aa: CSASTPGWNTEAFF
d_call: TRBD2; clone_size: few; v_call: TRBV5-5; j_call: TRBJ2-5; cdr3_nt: TGTGCCAGCAGTACTAGCGGGGGGCCCGGGGAGACCCAGTACTTC; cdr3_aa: CASSTSGGPGETQYF
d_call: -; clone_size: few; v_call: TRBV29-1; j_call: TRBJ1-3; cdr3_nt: TGCAGCGTTGAAATGGCGCCCTCTGGAAACACCATATATTTT; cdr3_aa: CSVEMAPSGNTIYF
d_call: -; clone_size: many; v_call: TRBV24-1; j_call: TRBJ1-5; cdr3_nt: TGTGCCACCAGTGACCCAGGGTCATCTCAGCCCCAGCATTTT; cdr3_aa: CATSDPGSSQPQHF
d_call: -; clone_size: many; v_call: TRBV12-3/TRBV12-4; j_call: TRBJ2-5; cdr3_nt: TGTGCCAGCAGTCCTCAGACGTACCAAGAGACCCAGTACTTC; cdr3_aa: CASSPQTYQETQYF
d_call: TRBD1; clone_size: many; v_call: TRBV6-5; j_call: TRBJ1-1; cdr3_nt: TGTGCCAGCAGTTATCGACAGGGGGCCCCCTATGAAGCTTTCTTT; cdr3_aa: CASSYRQGAPYEAFF
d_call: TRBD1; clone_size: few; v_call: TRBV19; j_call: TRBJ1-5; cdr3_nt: TGTGCCAGTAGACGTGGACAGGGCAATCAGCCCCAGCATTTT; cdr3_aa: CASRRGQGNQPQHF
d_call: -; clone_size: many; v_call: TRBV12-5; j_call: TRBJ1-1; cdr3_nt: TGTGCTAGTGGTTTTGGAAACACTGAAGCTTTCTTT; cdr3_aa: CASGFGNTEAFF
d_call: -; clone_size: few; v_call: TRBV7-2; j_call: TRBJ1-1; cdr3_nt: TGTGCCAGCAGCTTAGCGCTGCGTGGATCCTTGAACACTGAAGCTTTCTTT; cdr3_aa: CASSLALRGSLNTEAFF
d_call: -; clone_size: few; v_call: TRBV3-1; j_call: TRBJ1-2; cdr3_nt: TGTGCCAGCAGCCAAGGCAGGGTTGGTGGCTACACCTTC; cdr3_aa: CASSQGRVGGYTF
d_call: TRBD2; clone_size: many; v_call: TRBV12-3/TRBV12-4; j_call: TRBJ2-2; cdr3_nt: TGTGCCAGCAGGGGAGCGGGAGTAGTTACCGGGGAGCTGTTTTTT; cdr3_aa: CASRGAGVVTGELFF
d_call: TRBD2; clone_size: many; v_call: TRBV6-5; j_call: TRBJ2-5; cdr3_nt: TGTGCCAGCAGTTATCACAGCGGGAGGCAAGAGACCCAGTACTTC; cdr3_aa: CASSYHSGRQETQYF
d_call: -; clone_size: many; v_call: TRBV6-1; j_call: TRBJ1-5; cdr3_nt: TGTGCCAGCAGCGCGACGGGGCAGAAAAATCAGCCCCAGCATTTT; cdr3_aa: CASSATGQKNQPQHF
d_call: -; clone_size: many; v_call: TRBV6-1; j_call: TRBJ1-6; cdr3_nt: TGTGCCAGCAGTGAAGCTTCAGGGGTTAATTCACCCCTCCACTTT; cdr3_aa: CASSEASGVNSPLHF
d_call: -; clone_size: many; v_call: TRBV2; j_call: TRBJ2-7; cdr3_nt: TGTGCCAGCAGTGAATGGGCAGGGACCTACGAGCAGTACTTC; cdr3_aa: CASSEWAGTYEQYF
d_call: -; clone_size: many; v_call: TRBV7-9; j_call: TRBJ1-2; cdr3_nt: TGTGCCAGCGCCTTAAACTATGGCTACACCTTC; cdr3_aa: CASALNYGYTF
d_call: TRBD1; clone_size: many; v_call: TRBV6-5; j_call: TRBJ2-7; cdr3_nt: TGTGCCAGCAGTTTCGATCCGGGACAGTCCTACGAGCAGTACTTC; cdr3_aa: CASSFDPGQSYEQYF
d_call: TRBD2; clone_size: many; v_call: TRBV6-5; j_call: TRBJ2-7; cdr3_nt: TGTGCCAGCAGTTGGGCCGGGACTAGCTCCTACGAGCAGTACTTC; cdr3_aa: CASSWAGTSSYEQYF
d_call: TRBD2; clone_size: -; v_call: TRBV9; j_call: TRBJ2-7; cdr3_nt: TGTGCCAGCAGCGTAGGGGGGACTAGCGGGGTCGAGCAGTACTTC; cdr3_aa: CASSVGGTSGVEQYF
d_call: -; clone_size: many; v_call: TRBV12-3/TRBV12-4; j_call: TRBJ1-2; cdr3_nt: TGTGCCAGCGGGGGCCGCTTTTATGGCTACACCTTC; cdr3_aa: CASGGRFYGYTF
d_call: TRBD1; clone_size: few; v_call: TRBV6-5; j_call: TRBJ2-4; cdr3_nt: TGTGCCAGCAGTCACATCGGGACAGGCGGACTAGCCAAAAACATTCAGTACTTC; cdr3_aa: CASSHIGTGGLAKNIQYF
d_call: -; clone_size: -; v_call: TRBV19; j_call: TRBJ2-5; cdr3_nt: TGTGCCAGTACCTGGGGGAACAGCCGAGCGGAGACCCAGTACTTC; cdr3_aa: CASTWGNSRAETQYF
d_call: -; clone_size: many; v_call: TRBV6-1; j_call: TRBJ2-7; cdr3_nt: TGTACCAGCAGTGAAGGAGGCGATCCAGGCGGATACGAGCAGTACTTC; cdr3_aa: CTSSEGGDPGGYEQYF